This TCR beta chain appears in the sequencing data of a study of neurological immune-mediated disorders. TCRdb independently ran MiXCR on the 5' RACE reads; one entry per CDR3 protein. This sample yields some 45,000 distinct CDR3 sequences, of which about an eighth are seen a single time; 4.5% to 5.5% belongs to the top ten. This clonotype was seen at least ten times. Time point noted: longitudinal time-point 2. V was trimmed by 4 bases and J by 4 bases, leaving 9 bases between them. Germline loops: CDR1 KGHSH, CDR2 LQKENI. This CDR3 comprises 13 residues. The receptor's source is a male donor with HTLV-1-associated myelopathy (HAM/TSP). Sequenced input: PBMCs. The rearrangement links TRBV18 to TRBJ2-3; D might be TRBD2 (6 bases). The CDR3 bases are TGTGCCAGCTCACGGAGGGGACCAGATACGCAGTATTTT. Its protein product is CASSRRGPDTQYF.